The following is a TCR beta chain sequence with its context. Its matching antigen is unknown. This sample was included in a study of memory CD4+ T cells and cytomegalovirus serostatus. Turning to the study itself: Of the healthy Belgian adults, 9 were CMV seropositive and 20 to 30 seronegative. The study's findings and limits: 67 of 164 known CMV-associated TCRbeta sequences appeared in CD4+ memory.

The sort gate was single viable CD3+CD4+CD8-CD45RO+ cells for memory CD4+ T cells. Original processing methods: Out-of-frame sequences were removed, leaving a few million distinct TCRbeta sequences. The repertoire was sequenced with immunoSEQ multiplex PCR; TCRdb's copy has only in-frame clones and lacks some. V, J and clone size reflect that table, while D and trimming were determined from the DNA. The sample records over 40,000 clones, over 65% being singletons. This receptor was taken from an adult in good health and CMV-seronegative. The material sequenced was memory CD4+ T cells from blood.

The CDR3 region has the DNA TGTGCCAGCAGCCTATCTATAGCGGTTAGCTCCTACGAGCAGTACTTC. This translates into CASSLSIAVSSYEQYF. This chain connects TRBV4-2 to TRBJ2-7, with D tentatively TRBD2 (6 bases). Trimming left V 4 bases short and J 0 bases short, with 16 bases between. The CDR3 has 16 residues. The germline V gene encodes CDR1 LGHNA and CDR2 YNFKEQ.